This T cell receptor beta chain was sequenced during a study of T cells in Graves' hyperthyroidism and ophthalmopathy. RNA transcripts gave rise to amplified TCR beta CDR3 regions. A set of HTBI primers served as the primers for a first-round RT-PCR of the TCR CDR3. MiXCR, applied by TCRdb to the multiplex PCR reads, yields one record per CDR3 protein. In the table there are 400,000 or so distinct CDR3 sequences, 11% to 15% of which are singletons. This clonotype occurred many times. V shed 4 bases and J shed 4 bases, with 14 bases lying between them. Germline lookup yields CDR1 SEHNR and CDR2 FQNEAQ (reference sequence). The CDR3 spans 14 residues.

This chain links TRBV7-9 with TRBJ2-7; D perhaps matches TRBD1 (5 bases). This clonotype was sampled from a man between 45 and 60 years old with Graves' ophthalmopathy. The sequenced sample consisted of blood. The CDR3 sequence is CASSSGHADYEQYF. CDR3 bases: TGTGCCAGCAGCTCAGGACACGCCGATTACGAGCAGTACTTC.